There are a few counts of the clone carrying this TCR beta chain. Its antigen is not identified. The data were obtained in a study of CD8 T cells in ankylosing spondylitis. Study-wide points: In ankylosing spondylitis patients, matched synovial fluid reportedly showed significant enrichment of disease-linked clones. CD8+ disease-linked clones were present at relatively low frequencies in blood. Blood from ankylosing spondylitis patients appeared to carry a characteristic eight-variant TCR beta motif. Earlier reports found some motif variants in synovial fluid and blood in reactive arthritis.

The CDR3 runs to 15 residues. The ends were cut back, 7 bases at V and 3 bases at J, with 18 bases in the middle. Germline V gene data show CDR1 as MNHEY and CDR2 as SMNVEV (reference sequence). TCRdb itself ran the 5' RACE reads through MiXCR, one entry per CDR3 protein. The sample gives roughly 190,000 distinct CDR3 sequences, 9.5% to 15% of which show up once; 15% to 20% is in the top ten. The specimen sequenced was blood, either unsorted or a sorted T cell fraction (not recorded which). This TCR derives from a male donor with ankylosing spondylitis or in good health (not recorded which). The chain joins TRBV27 to TRBJ1-1; perhaps TRBD1 as D (5 bases). CDR3 amino acids: CASNRGDGMDTEAFF. The CDR3 nucleotides read TGTGCCAGCAACCGGGGGGATGGAATGGACACTGAAGCTTTCTTT.